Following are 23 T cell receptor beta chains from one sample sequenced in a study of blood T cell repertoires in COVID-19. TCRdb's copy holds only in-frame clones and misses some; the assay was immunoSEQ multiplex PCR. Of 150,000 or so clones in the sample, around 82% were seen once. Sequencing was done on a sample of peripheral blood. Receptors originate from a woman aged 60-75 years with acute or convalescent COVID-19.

CDR3: CASSQDRGQGRPEAFF. In nucleotides, the CDR3 is TGTGCCAGCAGCCAAGATCGTGGGCAGGGGAGACCTGAAGCTTTCTTT. This chain joins TRBV3-1 (or the pseudogene TRBV3-2) and TRBJ1-1, with D possibly being TRBD1 (6 bases). The CDR3 has 16 amino acids. Trimming pared 0 bases from V and 6 bases from J, leaving 17 bases between. The V gene's germline CDR1 is LGHDT and CDR2 YNNKEL (reference sequence).

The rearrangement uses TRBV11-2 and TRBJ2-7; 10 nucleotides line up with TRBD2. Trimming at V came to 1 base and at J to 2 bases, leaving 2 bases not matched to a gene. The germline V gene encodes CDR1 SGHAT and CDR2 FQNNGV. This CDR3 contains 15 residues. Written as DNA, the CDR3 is TGTGCCAGCAGCTTAGGAAGCGGGAGGGCCTACGAGCAGTACTTC. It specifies CASSLGSGRAYEQYF.

CDR3 in amino acids: CATSDPGTDEQYF. CDR3 nucleotides: TGTGCCACCAGTGACCCAGGGACAGATGAGCAGTACTTC. The rearrangement uses TRBV24-1 and TRBJ2-7; 7 nucleotides line up with TRBD1. The CDR3 is 13 amino acids. Germline-derived CDR1 and CDR2 are KGHDR and SFDVKD. The J segment lost 7 bases and the V segment lost 4 bases, leaving 6 bases of the junction unmatched.

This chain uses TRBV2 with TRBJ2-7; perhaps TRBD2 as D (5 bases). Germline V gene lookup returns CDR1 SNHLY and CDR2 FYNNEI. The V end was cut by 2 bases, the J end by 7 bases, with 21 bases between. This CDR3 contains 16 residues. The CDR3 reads CASSEIGGYRGREQYF. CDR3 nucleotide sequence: TGTGCCAGCAGTGAAATTGGCGGGTATCGGGGTCGGGAGCAGTACTTC.

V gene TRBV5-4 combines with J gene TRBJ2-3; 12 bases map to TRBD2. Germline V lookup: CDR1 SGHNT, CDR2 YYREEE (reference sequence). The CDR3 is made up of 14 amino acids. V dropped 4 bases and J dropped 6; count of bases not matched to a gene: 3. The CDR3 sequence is CASSETSGSDTQYF. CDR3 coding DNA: TGTGCCAGCAGCGAGACTAGCGGGAGTGATACGCAGTATTTT.

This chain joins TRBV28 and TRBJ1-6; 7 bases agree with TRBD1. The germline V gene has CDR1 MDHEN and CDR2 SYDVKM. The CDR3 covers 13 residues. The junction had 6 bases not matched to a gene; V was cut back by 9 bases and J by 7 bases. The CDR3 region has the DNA TGTGCCAGTCGACAGGGATCGAATTCACCCCTCCACTTT. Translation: CASRQGSNSPLHF. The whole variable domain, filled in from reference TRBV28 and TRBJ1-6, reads DVKVTQSSRYLVKRTGEKVFLECVQDMDHENMFWYRQDPGLGLRLIYFSYDVKMKEKGDIPEGYSVSREKKERFSLILESASTNQTSMYLCASRQGSNSPLHFGNGTRLTVT.

CDR3 nucleotide sequence: TGCGCCAGCAGCCAAGGTACAAGCGGGGGCTACAATGAGCAGTTCTTC. This encodes CASSQGTSGGYNEQFF. This chain connects TRBV4-1 to TRBJ2-1; 8 nucleotides align to TRBD2. This CDR3 region has 16 residues. The germline V gene has CDR1 MGHRA and CDR2 YSYEKL. V shed 1 base and J 3 bases; nucleotides not matched to a gene: 5.

This CDR3 reads CSAREGVGYTF. CDR3 nucleotides: TGCAGTGCTAGAGAAGGGGTCGGCTACACCTTC. J is TRBJ1-2 and V is TRBV20-1; a possible D gene is TRBD1 (5 bases). Trimming stripped 0 bases from V and 8 bases from J, with 7 bases between. Germline V gives CDR1 DFQATT, CDR2 SNEGSKA (reference sequence). This CDR3 has 11 residues.

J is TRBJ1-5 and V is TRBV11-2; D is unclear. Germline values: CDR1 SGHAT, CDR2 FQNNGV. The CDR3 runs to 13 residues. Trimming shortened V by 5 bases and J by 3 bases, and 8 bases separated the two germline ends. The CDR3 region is CASSRGANQPQHF. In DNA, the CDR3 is TGTGCCAGCAGCCGGGGAGCCAATCAGCCCCAGCATTTT.

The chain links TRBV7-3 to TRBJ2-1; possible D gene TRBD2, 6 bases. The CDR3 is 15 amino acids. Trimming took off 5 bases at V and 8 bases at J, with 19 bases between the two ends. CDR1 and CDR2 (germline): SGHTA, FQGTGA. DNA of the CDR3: TGTGCCAGCAGCGAGCTTGGCGGGATAGTGGATGAGCAGTTCTTC. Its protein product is CASSELGGIVDEQFF.

CDR3 loop: CASRRDRGLSYEQYF. In nucleotides, the CDR3 is TGTGCCAGCAGACGAGACAGGGGCCTCTCCTACGAGCAGTACTTC. The chain joins TRBV28 to TRBJ2-7; the match to TRBD1 covers 8 bases. Trimming removed 6 bases from V and 0 bases from J; junction bases left unmatched: 7. Per germline, CDR1 MDHEN and CDR2 SYDVKM. The CDR3 contains 15 residues.

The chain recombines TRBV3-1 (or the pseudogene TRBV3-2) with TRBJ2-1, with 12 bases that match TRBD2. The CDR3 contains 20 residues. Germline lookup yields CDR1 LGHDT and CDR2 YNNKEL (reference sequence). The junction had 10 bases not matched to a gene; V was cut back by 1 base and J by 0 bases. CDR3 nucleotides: TGTGCCAGCAGCCAAGGGACTAGCGGGAATAGGTGGAGCTCCTACAATGAGCAGTTCTTC. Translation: CASSQGTSGNRWSSYNEQFF.

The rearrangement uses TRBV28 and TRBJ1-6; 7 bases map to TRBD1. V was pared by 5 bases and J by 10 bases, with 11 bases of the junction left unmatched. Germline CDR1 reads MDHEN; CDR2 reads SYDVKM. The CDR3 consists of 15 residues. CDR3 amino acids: CASSSRQGVGSPLHF. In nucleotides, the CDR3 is TGTGCCAGCAGTAGTAGACAGGGCGTGGGGTCACCCCTCCACTTT.

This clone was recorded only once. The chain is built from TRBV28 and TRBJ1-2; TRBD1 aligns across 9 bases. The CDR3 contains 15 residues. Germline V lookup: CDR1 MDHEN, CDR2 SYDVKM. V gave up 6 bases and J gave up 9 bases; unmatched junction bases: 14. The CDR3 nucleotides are TGTGCCAGCAGAAACACCGGGACAGGGAGAATGAGCTACACCTTC. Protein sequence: CASRNTGTGRMSYTF.

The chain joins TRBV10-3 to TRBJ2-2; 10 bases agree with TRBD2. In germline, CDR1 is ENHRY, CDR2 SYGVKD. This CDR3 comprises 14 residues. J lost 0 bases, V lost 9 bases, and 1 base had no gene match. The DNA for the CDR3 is TGTGCCATAGGACTAGCGGCGAACACCGGGGAGCTGTTTTTT. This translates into CAIGLAANTGELFF.

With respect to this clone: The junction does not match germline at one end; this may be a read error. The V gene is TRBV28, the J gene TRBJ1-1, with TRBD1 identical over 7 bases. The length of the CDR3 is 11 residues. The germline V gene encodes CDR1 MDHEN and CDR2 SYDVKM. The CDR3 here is CASILQGTAFF. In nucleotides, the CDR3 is TGTGCCAGCATTTTACAGGGGACGGCTTTCTTT.

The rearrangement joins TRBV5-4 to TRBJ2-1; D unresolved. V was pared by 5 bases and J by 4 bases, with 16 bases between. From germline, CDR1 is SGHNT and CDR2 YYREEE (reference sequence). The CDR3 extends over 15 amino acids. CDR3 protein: CASSFTQAGYNEQFF. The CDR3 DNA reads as TGTGCCAGCAGTTTTACCCAGGCTGGTTACAATGAGCAGTTCTTC.

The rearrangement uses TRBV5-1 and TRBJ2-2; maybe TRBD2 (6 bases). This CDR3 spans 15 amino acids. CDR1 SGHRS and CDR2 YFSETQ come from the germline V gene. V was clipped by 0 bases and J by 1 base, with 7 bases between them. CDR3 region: CASSLGSGNTGELFF. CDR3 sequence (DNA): TGCGCCAGCAGCTTGGGTAGCGGGAACACCGGGGAGCTGTTTTTT.

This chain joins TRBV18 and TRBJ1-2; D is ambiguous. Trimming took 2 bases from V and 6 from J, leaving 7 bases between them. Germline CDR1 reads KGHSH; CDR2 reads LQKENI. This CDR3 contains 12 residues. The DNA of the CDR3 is TGTGCCAGCTCACCAGGGAGGGATGGCTACACCTTC. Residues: CASSPGRDGYTF.

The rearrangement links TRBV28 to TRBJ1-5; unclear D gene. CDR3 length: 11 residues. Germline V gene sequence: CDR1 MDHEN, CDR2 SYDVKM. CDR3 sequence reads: CANRGDQPQHF. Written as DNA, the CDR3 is TGTGCAAATCGCGGGGATCAGCCCCAGCATTTT.

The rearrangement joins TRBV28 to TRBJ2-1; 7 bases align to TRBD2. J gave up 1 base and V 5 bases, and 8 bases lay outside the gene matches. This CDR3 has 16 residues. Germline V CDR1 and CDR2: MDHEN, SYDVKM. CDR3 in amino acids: CASSVARTRSYNEQFF. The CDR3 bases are TGTGCCAGCAGTGTCGCTCGGACTAGATCCTACAATGAGCAGTTCTTC. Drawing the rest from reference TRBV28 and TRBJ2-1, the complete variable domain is DVKVTQSSRYLVKRTGEKVFLECVQDMDHENMFWYRQDPGLGLRLIYFSYDVKMKEKGDIPEGYSVSREKKERFSLILESASTNQTSMYLCASSVARTRSYNEQFFGPGTRLTVL.

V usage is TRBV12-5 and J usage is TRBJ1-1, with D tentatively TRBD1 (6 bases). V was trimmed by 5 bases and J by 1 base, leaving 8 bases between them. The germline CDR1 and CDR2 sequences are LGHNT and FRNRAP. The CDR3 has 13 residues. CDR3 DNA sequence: TGTGCTAGTGGTGTACAGGGGAACACTGAAGCTTTCTTT. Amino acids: CASGVQGNTEAFF. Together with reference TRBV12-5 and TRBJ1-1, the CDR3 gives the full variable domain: DARVTQTPRHKVTEMGQEVTMRCQPILGHNTVFWYRQTMMQGLELLAYFRNRAPLDDSGMPKDRFSAEMPDATLATLKIQPSEPRDSAVYFCASGVQGNTEAFFGQGTRLTVV.

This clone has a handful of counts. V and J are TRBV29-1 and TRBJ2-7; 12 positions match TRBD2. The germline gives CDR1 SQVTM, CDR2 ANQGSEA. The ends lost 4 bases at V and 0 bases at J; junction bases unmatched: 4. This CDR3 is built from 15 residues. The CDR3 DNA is TGCAGCGTTGGTGGACTAGCGGGGTACTCCTACGAGCAGTACTTC. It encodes CSVGGLAGYSYEQYF.